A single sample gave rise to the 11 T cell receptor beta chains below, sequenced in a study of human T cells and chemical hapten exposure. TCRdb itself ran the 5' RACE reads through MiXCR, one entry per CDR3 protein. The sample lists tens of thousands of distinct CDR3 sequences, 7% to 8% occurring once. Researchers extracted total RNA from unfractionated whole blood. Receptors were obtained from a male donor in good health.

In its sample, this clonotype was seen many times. The CDR3 is CASSSIAESTDTQYF. CDR3 nucleotide sequence: TGTGCCAGCAGTTCCATAGCGGAAAGCACAGATACGCAGTATTTT. The chain joins TRBV6-6 to TRBJ2-3, with D possibly TRBD2 on 6 matching bases. Germline assignment: CDR1 MNHNY and CDR2 SVGAGI (reference sequence). The CDR3 covers 15 residues. The V and J ends lost 4 bases and 0 bases respectively, with 11 bases between them.

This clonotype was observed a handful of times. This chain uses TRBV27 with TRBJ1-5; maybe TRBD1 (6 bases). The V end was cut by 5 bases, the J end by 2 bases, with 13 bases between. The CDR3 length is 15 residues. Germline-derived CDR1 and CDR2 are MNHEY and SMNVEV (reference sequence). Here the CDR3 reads CASSPQGTGNQPQHF. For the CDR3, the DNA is TGTGCCAGCAGTCCACAGGGTACGGGCAATCAGCCCCAGCATTTT.

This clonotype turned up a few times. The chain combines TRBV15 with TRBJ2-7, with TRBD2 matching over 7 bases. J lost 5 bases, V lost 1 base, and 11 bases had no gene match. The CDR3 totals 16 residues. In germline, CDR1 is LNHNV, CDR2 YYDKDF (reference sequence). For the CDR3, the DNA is TGTGCCACCAGCAGAGCTCCCGGACTAGGCGCAGACGAGCAGTACTTC. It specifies CATSRAPGLGADEQYF.

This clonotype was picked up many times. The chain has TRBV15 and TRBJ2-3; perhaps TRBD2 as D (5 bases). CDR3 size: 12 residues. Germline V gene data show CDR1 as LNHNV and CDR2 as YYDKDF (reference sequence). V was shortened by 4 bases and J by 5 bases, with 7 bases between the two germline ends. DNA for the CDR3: TGTGCCACCAGCAAGCGGCGAGATACGCAGTATTTT. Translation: CATSKRRDTQYF.

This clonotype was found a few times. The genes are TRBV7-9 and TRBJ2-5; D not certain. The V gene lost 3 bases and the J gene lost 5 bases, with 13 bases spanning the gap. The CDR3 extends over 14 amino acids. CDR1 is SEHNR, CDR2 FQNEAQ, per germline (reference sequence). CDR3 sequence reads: CASSFAQEWETQYF. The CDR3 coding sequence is TGTGCCAGCAGCTTTGCCCAGGAATGGGAGACCCAGTACTTC.

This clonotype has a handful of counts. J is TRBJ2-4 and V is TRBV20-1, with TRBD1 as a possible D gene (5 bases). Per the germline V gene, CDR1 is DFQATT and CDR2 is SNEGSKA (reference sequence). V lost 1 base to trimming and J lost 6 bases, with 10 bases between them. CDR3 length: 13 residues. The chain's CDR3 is CSARVPQGNIQYF. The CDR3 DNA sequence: TGCAGTGCTAGAGTCCCCCAGGGAAACATTCAGTACTTC.

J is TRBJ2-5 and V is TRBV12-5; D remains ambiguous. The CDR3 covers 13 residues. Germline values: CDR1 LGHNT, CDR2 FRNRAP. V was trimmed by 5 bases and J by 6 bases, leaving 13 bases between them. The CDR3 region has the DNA TGTGCTAGTGGTAAGGACGATGGAAAGACCCAGTACTTC. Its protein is CASGKDDGKTQYF.

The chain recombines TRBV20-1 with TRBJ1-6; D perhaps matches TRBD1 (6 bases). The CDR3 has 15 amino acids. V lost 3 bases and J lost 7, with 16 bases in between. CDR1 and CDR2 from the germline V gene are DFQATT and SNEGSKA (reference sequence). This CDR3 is CSASAYRVENSPLHF. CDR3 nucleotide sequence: TGCAGTGCTAGTGCCTACAGGGTTGAGAATTCACCCCTCCACTTT.

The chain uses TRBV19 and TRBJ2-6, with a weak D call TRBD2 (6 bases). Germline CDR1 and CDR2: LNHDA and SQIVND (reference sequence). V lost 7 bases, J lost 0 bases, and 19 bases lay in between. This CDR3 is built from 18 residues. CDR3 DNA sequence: TGTGCCAGTACTCCAGAAGGACGGAGGGCCTCTGGGGCCAACGTCCTGACTTTC. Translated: CASTPEGRRASGANVLTF.

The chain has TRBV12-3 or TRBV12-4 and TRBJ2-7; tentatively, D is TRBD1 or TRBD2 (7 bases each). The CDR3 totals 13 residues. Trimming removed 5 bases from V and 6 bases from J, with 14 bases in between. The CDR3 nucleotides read TGTGCCAGCAGTCAGGGGGGGCCTCTCGAGCAGTACTTC. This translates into CASSQGGPLEQYF.

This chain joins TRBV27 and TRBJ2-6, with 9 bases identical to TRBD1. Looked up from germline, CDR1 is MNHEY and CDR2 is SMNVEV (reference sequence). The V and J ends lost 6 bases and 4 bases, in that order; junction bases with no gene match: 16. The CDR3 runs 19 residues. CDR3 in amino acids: CASRQPGTGNVAGANVLTF. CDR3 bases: TGTGCCAGCAGACAACCCGGGACAGGGAATGTTGCCGGGGCCAACGTCCTGACTTTC.